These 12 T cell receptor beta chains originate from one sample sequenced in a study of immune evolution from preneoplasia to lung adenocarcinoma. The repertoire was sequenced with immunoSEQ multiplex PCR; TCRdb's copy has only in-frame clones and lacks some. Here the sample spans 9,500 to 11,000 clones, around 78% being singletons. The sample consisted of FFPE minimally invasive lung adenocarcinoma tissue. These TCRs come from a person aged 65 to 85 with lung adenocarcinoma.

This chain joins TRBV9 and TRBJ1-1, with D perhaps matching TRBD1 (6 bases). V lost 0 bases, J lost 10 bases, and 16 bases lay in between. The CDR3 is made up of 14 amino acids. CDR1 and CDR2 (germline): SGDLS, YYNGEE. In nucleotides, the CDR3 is TGTGCCAGCAGCGTAGAGGTGTCAGGGGAAAGAGCTTTCTTT. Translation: CASSVEVSGERAFF.

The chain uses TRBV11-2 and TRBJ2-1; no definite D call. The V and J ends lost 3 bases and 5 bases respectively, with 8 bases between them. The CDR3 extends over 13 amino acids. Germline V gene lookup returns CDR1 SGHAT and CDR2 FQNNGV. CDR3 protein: CASSFRPDNEQFF. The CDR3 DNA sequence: TGTGCCAGCAGCTTCCGACCCGACAATGAGCAGTTCTTC.

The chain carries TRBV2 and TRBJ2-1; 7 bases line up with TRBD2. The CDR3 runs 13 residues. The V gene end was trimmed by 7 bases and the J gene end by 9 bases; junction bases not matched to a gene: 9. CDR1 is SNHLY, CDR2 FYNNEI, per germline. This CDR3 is CASTAREGGEQFF. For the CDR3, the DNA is TGTGCCAGCACTGCGAGGGAGGGTGGTGAGCAGTTCTTC.

CDR3 protein: CASSSIAGGPGSYNEQFF. The CDR3 nucleotides are TGCGCCAGCAGCTCAATAGCGGGAGGGCCGGGCTCCTACAATGAGCAGTTCTTC. This rearrangement joins TRBV5-1 to TRBJ2-1; 11 bases line up with TRBD2. Trimming at V came to 3 bases and at J to 0 bases, leaving 8 bases not matched to a gene. CDR1 is SGHRS and CDR2 is YFSETQ in the germline V gene. The CDR3 consists of 18 residues.

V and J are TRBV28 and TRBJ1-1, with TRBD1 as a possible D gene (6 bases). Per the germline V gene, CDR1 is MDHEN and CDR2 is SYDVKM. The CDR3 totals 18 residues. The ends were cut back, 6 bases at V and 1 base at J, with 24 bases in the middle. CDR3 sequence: CASRAGSGWGAGNTEAFF. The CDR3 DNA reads TGTGCCAGCAGGGCAGGGTCTGGGTGGGGGGCCGGGAACACTGAAGCTTTCTTT.

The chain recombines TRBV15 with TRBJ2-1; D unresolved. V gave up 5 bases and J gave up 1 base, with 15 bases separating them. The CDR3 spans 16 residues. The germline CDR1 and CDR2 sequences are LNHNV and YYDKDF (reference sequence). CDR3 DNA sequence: TGTGCCACCAGCGGCCTGGGTACGCTTTCCTACAATGAGCAGTTCTTC. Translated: CATSGLGTLSYNEQFF.

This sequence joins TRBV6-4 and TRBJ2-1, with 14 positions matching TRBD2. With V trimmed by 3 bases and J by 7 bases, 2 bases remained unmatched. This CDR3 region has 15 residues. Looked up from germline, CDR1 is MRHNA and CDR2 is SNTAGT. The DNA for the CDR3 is TGTGCCAGCAGTGAGGGGACTAGCGGGGGTAATGAGCAGTTCTTC. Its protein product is CASSEGTSGGNEQFF.

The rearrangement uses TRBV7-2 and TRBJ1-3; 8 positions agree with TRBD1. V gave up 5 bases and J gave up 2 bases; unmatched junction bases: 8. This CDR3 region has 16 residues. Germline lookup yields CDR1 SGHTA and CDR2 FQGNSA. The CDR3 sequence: CASSHGQGWPGNTIYF. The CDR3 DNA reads TGTGCCAGCAGCCACGGACAGGGATGGCCTGGAAACACCATATATTTT.

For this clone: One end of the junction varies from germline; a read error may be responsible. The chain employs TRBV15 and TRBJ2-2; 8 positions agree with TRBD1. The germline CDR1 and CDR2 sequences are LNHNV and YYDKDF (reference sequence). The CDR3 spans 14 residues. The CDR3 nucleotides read TGTGCCTCCAGAGACAGGGGCGGAACCGGGGAGCTGTTTTTT. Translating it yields CASRDRGGTGELFF.

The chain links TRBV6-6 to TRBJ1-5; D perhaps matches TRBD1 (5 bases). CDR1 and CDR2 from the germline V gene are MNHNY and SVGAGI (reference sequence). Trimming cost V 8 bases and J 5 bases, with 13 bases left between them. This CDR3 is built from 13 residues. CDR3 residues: CASFPGPYQPQHF. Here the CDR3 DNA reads TGTGCCAGCTTCCCGGGACCCTATCAGCCCCAGCATTTT.

The CDR3 here is CASSVGDQETQYF. The CDR3 DNA reads TGTGCCAGCAGCGTCGGAGATCAAGAGACCCAGTACTTC. The chain employs TRBV11-3 and TRBJ2-5; D ambiguous. V dropped 5 bases and J dropped 2 bases, with 9 bases sitting between them. This CDR3 spans 13 amino acids. Germline CDR1 and CDR2: SGHNT and YENEEA.

The CDR3 DNA reads TGTGCCAGCGGGACCGCGCGTCGGATGAACACTGAAGCTTTCTTT. This gives the protein CASGTARRMNTEAFF. The gene calls are TRBV28 and TRBJ1-1, with D possibly TRBD1 on 5 matching bases. Germline-derived CDR1 and CDR2 are MDHEN and SYDVKM. This CDR3 spans 15 amino acids. Trimming stripped 8 bases from V and 0 bases from J, with 16 bases between.